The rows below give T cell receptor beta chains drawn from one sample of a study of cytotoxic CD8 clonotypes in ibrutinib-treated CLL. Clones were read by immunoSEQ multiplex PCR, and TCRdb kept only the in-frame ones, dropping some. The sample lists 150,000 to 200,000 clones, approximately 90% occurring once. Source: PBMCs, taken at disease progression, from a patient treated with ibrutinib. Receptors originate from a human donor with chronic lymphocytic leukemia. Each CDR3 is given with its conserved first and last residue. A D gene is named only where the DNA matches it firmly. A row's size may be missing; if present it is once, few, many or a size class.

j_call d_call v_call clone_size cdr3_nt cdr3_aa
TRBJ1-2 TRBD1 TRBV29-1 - TGCAGCGTTGAGCCCCAGGGGGCAGGTGGCTACACCTTC CSVEPQGAGGYTF
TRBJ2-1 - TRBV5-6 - TGTGCCAGCAGCGAGGGACTTGCCTACAATGAGCAGTTCTTC CASSEGLAYNEQFF
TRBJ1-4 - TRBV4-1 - TGCGCCAGCAGCCAAGAGGGAGGCCTTTTAAGTAATGAAAAACTGTTTTTT CASSQEGGLLSNEKLFF
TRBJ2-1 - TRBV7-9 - TGTGCCAGCAGCTTAGAGTTCCGGGGTATTGAGCAGTTCTTC CASSLEFRGIEQFF
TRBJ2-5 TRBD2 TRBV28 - TGTGCCAGCAGTTTCGGGGGGACAGAGACCCAGTACTTC CASSFGGTETQYF
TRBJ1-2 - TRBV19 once TGTGCCAGTAGTACCCCCCCGATCGTGACCCGAAACTATGGCTACACCTTC CASSTPPIVTRNYGYTF
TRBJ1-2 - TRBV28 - TGTGCCAGCAGTTTAACCCTATCAAACTATGGCTACACCTTC CASSLTLSNYGYTF
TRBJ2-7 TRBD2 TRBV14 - TGTGCCAGCAGCCCCCTGAGCGGGGGGATCTACGAGCAGTACTTC CASSPLSGGIYEQYF
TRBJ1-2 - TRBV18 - TGTGCCAGCTCACTCCCAGGGAATAAGGACTATGGCTACACCTTC CASSLPGNKDYGYTF
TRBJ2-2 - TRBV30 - TGTGCCTGGAGTCCGGGGGTGGACACCGGGGAGCTGTTTTTT CAWSPGVDTGELFF
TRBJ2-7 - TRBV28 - TGTGCCAGCAGTACCCCCCGACAGAGCTCCTACGAGCAGTACTTC CASSTPRQSSYEQYF
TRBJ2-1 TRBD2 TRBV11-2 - TGTGCCAGCAGCCATACTAGCGGGAGGACCCGATTTTCCTACAATGAGCAGTTCTTC CASSHTSGRTRFSYNEQFF
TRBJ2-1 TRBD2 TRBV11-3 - TGTGCCAGCAGCTTAGCGACCCCAGGGACTAGCGGGTTAAATGAGCAGTTCTTC CASSLATPGTSGLNEQFF
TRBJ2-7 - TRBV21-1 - TGTGCCAGCAGCCCCCGGCAGCCGAAAACCTACGAGCAGTACTTC CASSPRQPKTYEQYF
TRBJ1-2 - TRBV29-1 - TGCAGCACCAAGGTGGGGGACCTTGGCTACACCTTC CSTKVGDLGYTF
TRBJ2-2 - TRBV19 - TGTGCCAGTAGTATTTGGAGCGGGGAGCTGTTTTTT CASSIWSGELFF
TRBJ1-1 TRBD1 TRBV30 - TGTGCCTGGAAACCATTCGGGACAGGGGGCGGTTTGGATGCTTTCTTT CAWKPFGTGGGLDAFF
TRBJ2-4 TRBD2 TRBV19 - TGTGCCAGTAGTGCCCCTCTGGCGGGAGGGGGGATTAACATTCAGTACTTC CASSAPLAGGGINIQYF
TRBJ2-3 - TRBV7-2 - TGTGCCAGCACCCAATGGGGTACAGATACGCAGTATTTT CASTQWGTDTQYF
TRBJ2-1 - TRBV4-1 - TGCGCCAGCAGCCAAGATCCAAACTACAATGAGCAGTTCTTC CASSQDPNYNEQFF
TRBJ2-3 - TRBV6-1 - TGTGCCAGCAGCACAGATACGCAGTATTTT CASSTDTQYF
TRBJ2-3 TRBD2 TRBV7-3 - TGTGCCAGCAGCTCCACCGCTAGCGGGAGTTTATCAGATACGCAGTATTTT CASSSTASGSLSDTQYF
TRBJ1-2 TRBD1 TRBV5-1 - TGCGCCAGCAGCTCACAGGGGGCTGATGCTAACTATGGCTACACCTTC CASSSQGADANYGYTF
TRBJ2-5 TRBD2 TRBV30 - TGTGCCTGGGGAACAGGAGCTAGCGGGAGCTTAGAGACCCAGTACTTC CAWGTGASGSLETQYF
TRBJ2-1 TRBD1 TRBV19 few TGTGCCAGTAGTATCGGCAGGGGATCGGGACAGGGGATCGGCAATGAGCAGTTCTTC CASSIGRGSGQGIGNEQFF
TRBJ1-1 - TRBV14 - TGTGCCAGCAGCCTGGGGGGGCGAACTGAAGCTTTCTTT CASSLGGRTEAFF
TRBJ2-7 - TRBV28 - TGTGCCAGCAGTTTACCTGAGCAGGGACGCGAGCAGTACTTC CASSLPEQGREQYF
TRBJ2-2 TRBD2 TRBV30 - TGTGCCTGGAGATATAGCGGGAGGGCGAACACCGGGGAGCTGTTTTTT CAWRYSGRANTGELFF
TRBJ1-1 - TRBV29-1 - TGCAGCGTTGTCCGACAGGCTACTACTGAAGCTTTCTTT CSVVRQATTEAFF
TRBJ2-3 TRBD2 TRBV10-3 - TGTGCCATCCATAGCGGGAGAACAGATACGCAGTATTTT CAIHSGRTDTQYF
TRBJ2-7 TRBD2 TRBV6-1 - TGTGCCAGCAGTGAATGGACTAGCGGCCAATACGAGCAGTACTTC CASSEWTSGQYEQYF
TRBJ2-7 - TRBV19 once TGTGCCAGTAGTATAGATCGGGGGAGTGGGGCGCAGTACTTC CASSIDRGSGAQYF
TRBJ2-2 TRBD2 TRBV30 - TGTGCCTGGAGTGGGTCTAGCGGCACCGGGGAGCTGTTTTTT CAWSGSSGTGELFF
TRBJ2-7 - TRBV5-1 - TGCGCCAGCAGTCGTGAACAGGCTTACGGCGAGCAGTACTTC CASSREQAYGEQYF
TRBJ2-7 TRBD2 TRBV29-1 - TGCAGCGCTGCGGGGACTAGCGAGGCCTACGAGCAGTACTTC CSAAGTSEAYEQYF
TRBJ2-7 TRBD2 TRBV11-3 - TGTGCCAGCAGCTTTACTAGCGCCCCTGCCGTCGAGCAGTACTTC CASSFTSAPAVEQYF
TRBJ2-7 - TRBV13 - TGTGCCAGCAGCTGGGGGACCGCGTCCTCCTACGAGCAGTACTTC CASSWGTASSYEQYF